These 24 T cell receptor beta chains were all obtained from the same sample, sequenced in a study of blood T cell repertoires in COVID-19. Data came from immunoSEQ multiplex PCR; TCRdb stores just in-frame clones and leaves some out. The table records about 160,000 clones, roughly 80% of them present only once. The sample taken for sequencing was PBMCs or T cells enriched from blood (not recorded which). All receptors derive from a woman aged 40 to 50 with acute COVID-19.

The CDR3 sequence is CASSLWVVQNSHNEQFF. Written as DNA, the CDR3 is TGTGCCAGCAGCTTATGGGTAGTACAGAATAGTCACAATGAGCAGTTCTTC. V is TRBV7-6 and J is TRBJ2-1; D gene ambiguous. Looked up from germline, CDR1 is SGHVS and CDR2 is FNYEAQ. V lost 2 bases, J lost 5 bases, and 19 bases lay in between. The CDR3 contains 17 residues.

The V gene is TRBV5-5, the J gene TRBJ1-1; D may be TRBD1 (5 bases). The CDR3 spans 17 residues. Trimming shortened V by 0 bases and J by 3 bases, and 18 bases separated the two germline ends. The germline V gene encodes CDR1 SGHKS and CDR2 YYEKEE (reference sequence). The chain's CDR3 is CASSLAWEGRPDTEAFF. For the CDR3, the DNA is TGTGCCAGCAGCTTGGCCTGGGAGGGACGGCCGGACACTGAAGCTTTCTTT.

CDR3 sequence: CASSQGGTGTGELFF. The CDR3 DNA reads as TGTGCCAGCAGTCAGGGGGGTACAGGCACCGGGGAGCTGTTTTTT. The J gene is TRBJ2-2, the V gene TRBV7-8; the D gene is possibly TRBD1 (7 bases). Germline V gives CDR1 SGHVS, CDR2 FQNEAQ. Trimming took off 6 bases at V and 4 bases at J, with 15 bases between the two ends. CDR3 length: 15 residues.

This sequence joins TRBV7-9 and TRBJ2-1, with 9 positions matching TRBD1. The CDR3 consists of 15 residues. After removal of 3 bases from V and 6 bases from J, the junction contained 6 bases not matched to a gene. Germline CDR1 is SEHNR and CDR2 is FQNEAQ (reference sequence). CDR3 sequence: CASSLGQGVGNEQFF. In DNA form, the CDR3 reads TGTGCCAGCAGCTTGGGACAGGGAGTCGGCAATGAGCAGTTCTTC.

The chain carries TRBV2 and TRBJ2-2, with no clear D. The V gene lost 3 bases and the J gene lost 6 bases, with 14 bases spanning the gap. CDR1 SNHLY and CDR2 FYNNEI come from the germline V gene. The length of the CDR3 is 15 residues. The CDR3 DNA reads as TGTGCCAGCAGTGATCGTCTCCGGGTCGCCGGGGAGCTGTTTTTT. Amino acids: CASSDRLRVAGELFF. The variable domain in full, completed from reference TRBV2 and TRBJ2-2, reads EPEVTQTPSHQVTQMGQEVILRCVPISNHLYFYWYRQILGQKVEFLVSFYNNEISEKSEIFDDQFSVERPDGSNFTLKIRSTKLEDSAMYFCASSDRLRVAGELFFGEGSRLTVL.

The CDR3 sequence: CASSRAGVPTSGEKLFF. In nucleotides, the CDR3 is TGTGCCAGTAGTCGGGCAGGGGTGCCGACGTCGGGTGAAAAACTGTTTTTT. V gene TRBV19 combines with J gene TRBJ1-4; maybe TRBD1 (6 bases). Trimming stripped 5 bases from V and 7 bases from J, with 23 bases between. CDR3 length equals 17 residues. Germline-derived CDR1 and CDR2 are LNHDA and SQIVND (reference sequence).

For the CDR3, the DNA is TGTGCCAGCAGCGTAGCGCTAGCGGGAGGGAGGAACACCGGGGAGCTGTTTTTT. It is translated as CASSVALAGGRNTGELFF. The V call is TRBV9, the J call TRBJ2-2, with 12 bases matching TRBD2. Germline V gives CDR1 SGDLS, CDR2 YYNGEE. V was clipped by 0 bases and J by 1 base; unmatched bases: 4. The CDR3 is 18 residues long. The variable domain in full, with the rest retrieved from reference TRBV9 and TRBJ2-2, is DSGVTQTPKHLITATGQRVTLRCSPRSGDLSVYWYQQSLDQGLQFLIQYYNGEERAKGNILERFSAQQFPDLHSELNLSSLELGDSALYFCASSVALAGGRNTGELFFGEGSRLTVL.

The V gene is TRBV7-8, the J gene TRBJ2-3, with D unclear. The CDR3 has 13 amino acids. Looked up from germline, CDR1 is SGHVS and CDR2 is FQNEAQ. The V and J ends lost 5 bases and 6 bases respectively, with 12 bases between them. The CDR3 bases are TGTGCCAGCAGCCACTACCCGCCGGATACGCAGTATTTT. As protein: CASSHYPPDTQYF.

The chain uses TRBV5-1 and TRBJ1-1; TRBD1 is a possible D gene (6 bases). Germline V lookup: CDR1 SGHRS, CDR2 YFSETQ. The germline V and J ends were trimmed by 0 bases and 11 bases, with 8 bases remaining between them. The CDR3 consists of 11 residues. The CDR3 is CASSLEGEAFF. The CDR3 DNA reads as TGCGCCAGCAGCTTGGAGGGGGAGGCTTTCTTT.

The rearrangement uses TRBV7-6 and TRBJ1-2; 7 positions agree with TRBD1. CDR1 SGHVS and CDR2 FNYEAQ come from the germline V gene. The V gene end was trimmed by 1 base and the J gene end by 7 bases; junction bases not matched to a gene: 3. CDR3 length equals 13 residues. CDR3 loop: CASSLGQGSGYTF. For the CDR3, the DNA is TGTGCCAGCAGCTTAGGACAGGGTAGTGGCTACACCTTC.

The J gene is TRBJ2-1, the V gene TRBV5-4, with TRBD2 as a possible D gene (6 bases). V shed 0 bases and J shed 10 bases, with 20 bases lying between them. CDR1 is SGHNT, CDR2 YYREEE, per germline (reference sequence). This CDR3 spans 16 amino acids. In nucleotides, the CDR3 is TGTGCCAGCAGCTTGGCGGCCACCGTGGGGGGAGGAGAGCAGTTCTTC. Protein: CASSLAATVGGGEQFF.

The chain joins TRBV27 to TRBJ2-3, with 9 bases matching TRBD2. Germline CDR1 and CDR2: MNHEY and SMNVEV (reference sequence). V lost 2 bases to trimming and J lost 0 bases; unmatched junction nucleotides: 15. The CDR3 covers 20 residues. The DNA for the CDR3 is TGTGCCAGCAGTTTAAGGGGTGGCGGGAGGGTAGCTGGGAGCACAGATACGCAGTATTTT. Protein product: CASSLRGGGRVAGSTDTQYF.

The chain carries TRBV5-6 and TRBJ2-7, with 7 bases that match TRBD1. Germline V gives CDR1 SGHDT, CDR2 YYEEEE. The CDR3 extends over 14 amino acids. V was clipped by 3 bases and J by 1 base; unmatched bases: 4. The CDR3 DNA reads TGTGCCAGCAGCTCCGGGACAGCTTCCTACGAGCAGTACTTC. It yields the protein CASSSGTASYEQYF.

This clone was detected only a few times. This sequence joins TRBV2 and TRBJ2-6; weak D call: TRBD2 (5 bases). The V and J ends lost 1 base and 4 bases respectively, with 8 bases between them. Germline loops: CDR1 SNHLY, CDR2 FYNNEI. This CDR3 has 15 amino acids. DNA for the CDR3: TGTGCCAGCAGTGAAGGAGGGTTAGGGGCCAACGTCCTGACTTTC. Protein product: CASSEGGLGANVLTF.

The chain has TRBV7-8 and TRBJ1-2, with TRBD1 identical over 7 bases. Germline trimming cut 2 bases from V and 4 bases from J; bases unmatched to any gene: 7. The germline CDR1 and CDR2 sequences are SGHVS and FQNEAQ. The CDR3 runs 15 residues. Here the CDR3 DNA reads TGTGCCAGCAGCTTAACAGGGGCCCGCACCTATGGCTACACCTTC. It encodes CASSLTGARTYGYTF.

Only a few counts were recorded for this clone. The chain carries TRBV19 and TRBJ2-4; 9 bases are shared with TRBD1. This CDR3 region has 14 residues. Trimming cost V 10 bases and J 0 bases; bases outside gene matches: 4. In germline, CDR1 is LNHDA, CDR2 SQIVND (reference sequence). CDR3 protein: CATRDRVAKNIQYF. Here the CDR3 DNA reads TGTGCCACCAGGGACAGGGTAGCCAAAAACATTCAGTACTTC.

CDR3 protein: CASSDPKRSGYTF. Written as DNA, the CDR3 is TGTGCCAGCAGTGACCCAAAGAGGAGTGGCTACACCTTC. The chain recombines TRBV6-1 with TRBJ1-2, with D uncertain. Germline CDR1 and CDR2: MNHNS and SASEGT. Trimming stripped 3 bases from V and 7 bases from J, with 12 bases between. There are 13 residues in the CDR3.

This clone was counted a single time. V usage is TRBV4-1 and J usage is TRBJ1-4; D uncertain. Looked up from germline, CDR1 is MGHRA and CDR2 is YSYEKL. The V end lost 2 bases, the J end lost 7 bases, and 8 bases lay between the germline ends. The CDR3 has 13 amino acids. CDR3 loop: CASSQTSGEKLFF. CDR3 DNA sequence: TGCGCCAGCAGCCAAACGTCCGGTGAAAAACTGTTTTTT.

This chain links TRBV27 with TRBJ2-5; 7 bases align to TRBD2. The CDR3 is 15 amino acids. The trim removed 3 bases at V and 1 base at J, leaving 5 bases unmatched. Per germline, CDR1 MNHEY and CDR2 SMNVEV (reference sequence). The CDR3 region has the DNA TGTGCCAGCAGTTTGGGCCCGGGGGGCCAAGAGACCCAGTACTTC. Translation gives CASSLGPGGQETQYF.

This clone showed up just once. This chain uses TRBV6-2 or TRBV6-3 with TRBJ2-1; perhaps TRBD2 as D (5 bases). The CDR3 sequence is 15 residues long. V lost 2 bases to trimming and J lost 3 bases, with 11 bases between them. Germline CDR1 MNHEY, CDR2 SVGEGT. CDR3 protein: CASSYRDYIYNEQFF. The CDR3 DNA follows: TGTGCCAGCAGTTACCGCGACTATATCTACAATGAGCAGTTCTTC.

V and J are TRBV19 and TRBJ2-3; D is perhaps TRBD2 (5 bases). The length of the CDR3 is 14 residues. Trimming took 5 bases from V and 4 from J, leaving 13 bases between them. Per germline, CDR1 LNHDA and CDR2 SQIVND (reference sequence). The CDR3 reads CASSWAVGADTQYF. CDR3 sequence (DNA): TGTGCCAGTAGTTGGGCGGTCGGGGCAGATACGCAGTATTTT.

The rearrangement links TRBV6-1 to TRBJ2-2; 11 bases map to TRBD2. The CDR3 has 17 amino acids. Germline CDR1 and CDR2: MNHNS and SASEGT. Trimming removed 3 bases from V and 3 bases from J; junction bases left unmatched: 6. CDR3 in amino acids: CASSDDSGRVYTGELFF. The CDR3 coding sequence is TGTGCCAGCAGTGACGATAGCGGGAGGGTGTACACCGGGGAGCTGTTTTTT.

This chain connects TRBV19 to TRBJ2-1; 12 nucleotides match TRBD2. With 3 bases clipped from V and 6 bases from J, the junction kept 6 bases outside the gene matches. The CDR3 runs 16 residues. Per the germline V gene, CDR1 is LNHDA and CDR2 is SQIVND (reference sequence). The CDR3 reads CASSMTSGRAPNEQFF. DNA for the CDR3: TGTGCCAGTAGTATGACTAGCGGGAGAGCCCCCAATGAGCAGTTCTTC.

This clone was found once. CDR3 amino acids: CASSLRGGISGNQPQHF. CDR3 nucleotides: TGTGCCAGCAGTTTACGAGGGGGTATCAGTGGCAATCAGCCCCAGCATTTT. The J gene is TRBJ1-5, the V gene TRBV28; a weak D match, TRBD1 (6 bases). Trimming shortened V by 2 bases and J by 2 bases, and 16 bases separated the two germline ends. CDR1 and CDR2 from the germline V gene are MDHEN and SYDVKM. The CDR3 is 17 amino acids. The variable domain in full, completed from reference TRBV28 and TRBJ1-5, reads DVKVTQSSRYLVKRTGEKVFLECVQDMDHENMFWYRQDPGLGLRLIYFSYDVKMKEKGDIPEGYSVSREKKERFSLILESASTNQTSMYLCASSLRGGISGNQPQHFGDGTRLSIL.